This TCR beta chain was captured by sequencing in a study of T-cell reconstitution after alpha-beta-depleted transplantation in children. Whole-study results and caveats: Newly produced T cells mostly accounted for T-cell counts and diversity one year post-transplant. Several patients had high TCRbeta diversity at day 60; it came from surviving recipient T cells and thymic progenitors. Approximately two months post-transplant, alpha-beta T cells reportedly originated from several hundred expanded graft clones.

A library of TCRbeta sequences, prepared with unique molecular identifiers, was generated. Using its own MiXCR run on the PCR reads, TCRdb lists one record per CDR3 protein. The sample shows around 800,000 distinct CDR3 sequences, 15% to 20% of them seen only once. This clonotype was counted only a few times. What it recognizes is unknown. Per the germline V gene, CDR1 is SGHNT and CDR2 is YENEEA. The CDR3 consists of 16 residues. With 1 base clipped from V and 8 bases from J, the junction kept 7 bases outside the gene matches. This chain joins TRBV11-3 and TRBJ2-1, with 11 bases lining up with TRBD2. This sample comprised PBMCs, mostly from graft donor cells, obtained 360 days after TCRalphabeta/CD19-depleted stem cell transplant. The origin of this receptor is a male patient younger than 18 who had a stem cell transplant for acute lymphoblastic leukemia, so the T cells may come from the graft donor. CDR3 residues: CASSLGSSGRIHEQFF. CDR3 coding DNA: TGTGCCAGCAGCTTAGGCTCTAGCGGGAGGATCCATGAGCAGTTCTTC.